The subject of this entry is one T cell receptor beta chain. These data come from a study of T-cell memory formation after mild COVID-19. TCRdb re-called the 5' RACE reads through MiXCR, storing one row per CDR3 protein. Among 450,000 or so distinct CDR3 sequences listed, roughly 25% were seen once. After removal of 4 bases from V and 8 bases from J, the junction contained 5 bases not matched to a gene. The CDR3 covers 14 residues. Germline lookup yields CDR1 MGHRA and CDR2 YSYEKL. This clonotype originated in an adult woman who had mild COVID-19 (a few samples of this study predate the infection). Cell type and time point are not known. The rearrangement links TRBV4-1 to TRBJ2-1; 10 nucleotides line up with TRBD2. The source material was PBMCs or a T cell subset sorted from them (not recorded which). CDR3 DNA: TGCGCCAGCAGCCTGACTCTAGCGGGAGATGAGCAGTTCTTC. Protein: CASSLTLAGDEQFF.